The 14 T cell receptor beta chains reported below all come from one sample, sequenced in a study of blood T cell repertoires in COVID-19 (dated by TCRdb to the early 2020s). Library prep was done by the immunoSEQ multiplex PCR assay. Here the immuneACCESS table is served through TCRdb, limited to in-frame sequences with V and J called. Missing clones are a known gap in these copies; in checked studies unresolved V genes cover under half, and the rest lacks a known reason. A total of under 200,000 clones appear in this sample, approximately 85% of them only once. The ten largest clones capture around 5% of the sample. Sequencing was done on a sample of PBMCs or T cells enriched from blood (not recorded which). These receptors were collected from a middle-aged man with acute COVID-19.

The chain employs TRBV28 and TRBJ2-7; TRBD1 matches 8 bases. The germline V gene has CDR1 MDHEN and CDR2 SYDVKM. The V gene end was trimmed by 4 bases and the J gene end by 3 bases; junction bases not matched to a gene: 17. CDR3 size: 18 residues. The CDR3 DNA reads TGTGCCAGCAGTTCGATTATGGGGACAGGTTTCGCTTACTACGAGCAGTACTTC. It yields the protein CASSSIMGTGFAYYEQYF.

The chain couples TRBV5-4 to TRBJ2-7, with TRBD1 as a possible D gene (5 bases). The CDR3 is 13 amino acids. Trimming removed 3 bases from V and 5 bases from J, with 12 bases in between. Looked up from germline, CDR1 is SGHNT and CDR2 is YYREEE (reference sequence). The CDR3: CASSSQGSHEQYF. The CDR3 DNA follows: TGTGCCAGCAGCTCCCAGGGTTCACACGAGCAGTACTTC.

About this clone itself: At one end the junction does not follow the germline gene, possibly because of a read error. This sequence joins TRBV7-7 and TRBJ1-5; D unresolved. Per the germline V gene, CDR1 is SSHAT and CDR2 is FNYEAQ (reference sequence). The CDR3 extends over 22 amino acids. CDR3 sequence (DNA): TGTGCTAGCAGCTTAGAAATTCACGTTTGGGCCCCTAAGGTCGTGAGCAATCAGCCCCAGCATTTT. It is translated as CASSLEIHVWAPKVVSNQPQHF.

The genes are TRBV6-4 and TRBJ1-5, with D perhaps matching TRBD1 (5 bases). The CDR3 totals 11 residues. Per the germline V gene, CDR1 is MRHNA and CDR2 is SNTAGT. Trimming removed 7 bases from V and 4 bases from J, with 5 bases in between. CDR3 DNA sequence: TGTGCCAGCAAGGGGAATCAGCCCCAGCATTTT. It is translated as CASKGNQPQHF.

This clone has just one count. The chain has TRBV27 and TRBJ2-7; a weak D match, TRBD2 (5 bases). The CDR3 spans 13 residues. From germline, CDR1 is MNHEY and CDR2 SMNVEV (reference sequence). Trimming took 2 bases from V and 6 from J, leaving 11 bases between them. The CDR3 protein is CASSLILGGEQYF. The CDR3, as DNA: TGTGCCAGCAGTTTAATATTAGGAGGCGAGCAGTACTTC.

As for this clone: A junction end diverges from the germline sequence, so it may reflect a read error. The chain is built from TRBV18 and TRBJ2-1, with 7 positions matching TRBD1. The germline V gene has CDR1 KGHSH and CDR2 LQKENI. The CDR3 is made up of 15 amino acids. The CDR3 DNA reads as TGTGCCAGCTCGCCACAGGGGTCCGCATACAATGAGCAGTTCTTC. Its translation: CASSPQGSAYNEQFF. The variable domain in full, with the rest retrieved from reference TRBV18 and TRBJ2-1, is NAGVMQNPRHLVRRRGQEARLRCSPMKGHSHVYWYRQLPEEGLKFMVYLQKENIIDESGMPKERFSAEFPKEGPSILRIQQVVRGDSAAYFCASSPQGSAYNEQFFGPGTRLTVL.

The chain employs TRBV6-2 or TRBV6-3 and TRBJ2-5; 7 nucleotides align to TRBD2. Trimming cost V 5 bases and J 4 bases; bases outside gene matches: 4. This CDR3 has 13 residues. In germline, CDR1 is MNHEY, CDR2 SVGEGT. The CDR3 coding sequence is TGTGCCAGCAGTCGCGGGGGAGGAGAGACCCAGTACTTC. Translated: CASSRGGGETQYF.

The chain is built from TRBV7-2 and TRBJ2-5, with a weak D call TRBD1 (5 bases). The germline V gene has CDR1 SGHTA and CDR2 FQGNSA. This CDR3 is built from 15 residues. The ends were cut back, 4 bases at V and 4 bases at J, with 16 bases in the middle. The CDR3 protein is CASSSIQVTGETQYF. The CDR3 nucleotides read TGTGCCAGCAGCTCCATACAGGTCACGGGAGAGACCCAGTACTTC.

The chain couples TRBV25-1 to TRBJ2-1, with 7 nucleotides matching TRBD2. The germline CDR1 and CDR2 sequences are MGHDK and SYGVNS. There are 16 residues in the CDR3. V gave up 4 bases and J gave up 0 bases; unmatched junction bases: 6. CDR3 DNA: TGTGCCAGCAGTGGTCCGGGACTAAGCTCCTACAATGAGCAGTTCTTC. Translation: CASSGPGLSSYNEQFF.

CDR3 region: CAIRDPRGGSADTQYF. In DNA, the CDR3 is TGTGCCATCAGGGATCCACGGGGGGGGTCAGCAGATACGCAGTATTTT. V is TRBV10-3 and J is TRBJ2-3; 8 bases are a match to TRBD2. This CDR3 has 16 residues. Trimming cost V 6 bases and J 4 bases; bases outside gene matches: 12. Germline CDR1 reads ENHRY; CDR2 reads SYGVKD.

The chain uses TRBV18 and TRBJ1-3; 7 bases are a match to TRBD1. CDR3 length: 15 amino acids. The V gene's germline CDR1 is KGHSH and CDR2 LQKENI. V lost 5 bases and J lost 0; bases outside the gene matches: 4. The CDR3 loop is CASSTDRHSGNTIYF. In nucleotides, the CDR3 is TGTGCCAGCTCAACGGACAGGCACTCTGGAAACACCATATATTTT.

The chain has TRBV7-3 and TRBJ2-2, with D maybe TRBD1 (6 bases). The ends were cut back, 5 bases at V and 7 bases at J, with 17 bases in the middle. This CDR3 has 15 residues. CDR1 SGHTA and CDR2 FQGTGA come from the germline V gene. This CDR3 is CASSRIFGGVGELFF. The CDR3 DNA reads TGTGCCAGCAGCCGCATCTTTGGGGGCGTCGGGGAGCTGTTTTTT.

Regarding this clone: A junction end diverges from the germline sequence, so it may reflect a read error. J is TRBJ1-1 and V is TRBV5-1; D gene unclear. Germline V gene data show CDR1 as SGHRS and CDR2 as YFSETQ. The CDR3 covers 14 residues. CDR3 DNA sequence: TGCGCCAGCAGATTGGGCGCAATGAACACTGAAGCTTTCTTT. Its translation: CASRLGAMNTEAFF.

V gene TRBV5-1 combines with J gene TRBJ2-1; TRBD2 matches 10 bases. The CDR3 spans 17 residues. V shed 3 bases, J shed 9 bases, and the junction held 15 bases outside the gene matches. The germline gives CDR1 SGHRS, CDR2 YFSETQ. The CDR3 here is CASSYASTSGQGAEQFF. Here the CDR3 DNA reads TGCGCCAGCAGCTACGCGTCGACTAGCGGGCAGGGTGCTGAGCAGTTCTTC. Together with reference TRBV5-1 and TRBJ2-1, the CDR3 gives the full variable domain: KAGVTQTPRYLIKTRGQQVTLSCSPISGHRSVSWYQQTPGQGLQFLFEYFSETQRNKGNFPGRFSGRQFSNSRSEMNVSTLELGDSALYLCASSYASTSGQGAEQFFGPGTRLTVL.